This TCR beta chain originates from a study of T-cell reconstitution after alpha-beta-depleted transplantation in children (dated by TCRdb to 2016 to 2017). Background on the whole study: Using TCR repertoire profiling, the study followed T-cell immune reconstitution in a quantitative way in children after TCRalphabeta/CD19-depleted allogeneic hematopoietic cell transplantation. Summary of the overall study and its limitations: In some patients, the high TCRbeta diversity seen at day 60 was put down to recipient T cells and intrathymic progenitors that had survived conditioning. The apparently early alphabetaT-cell count recovery about two months after transplant was reportedly dependent on only several hundred rapidly expanded clones derived from non-depleted graft cells. Over subsequent months, a decline in hyperexpanded clone frequencies was noted, and after one year, T-cell counts and TCRbeta diversity were mostly ascribed to newly produced T cells.

This clonotype turned up a few times. Its antigen is still unknown. No base quality values were provided; no much bigger clone lies one nucleotide off. The V and J ends are trimmed by 2 bases and 0 bases, leaving 11 bases between them. Sequences MNHNS (CDR1) and SASEGT (CDR2) are obtained from the germline V gene. The CDR3, from cysteine to phenylalanine, totals 16 residues. Kept here is only the CDR3 DNA, which spans 48 bases and is read in frame from base 1. The sample's treatment or condition label, in plain terms: allogeneic hematopoietic cell transplantation with graft depleted of TCRalphabeta T cells and CD19 B cells. TCRalphabeta/CD19-depleted allogeneic hematopoietic cell grafts were given to the transplant recipients, all of whom were children. The library came from PCR. The sequencing machine was an Illumina HiSeq 2500. TCR library preparation used molecular barcoding, with unique molecular identifiers applied to normalize quantification of the TCRbeta repertoire. In TCRdb, the public reads were trimmed at Q25 with fastp and aligned with MiXCR, with productive beta chains retained. Each record represents a unique CDR3 protein, reported with the most common genes and DNA among its rows. The sample table contains more than 200,000 distinct CDR3 sequences; only one count was recorded for 17% of them. 40% to 50% of the sample rests with the top ten.

Specimen: PBMCs, mostly from graft donor cells, collected 360 days after TCRalphabeta/CD19-depleted stem cell transplant. This TCR came from a male patient aged 2-15 years who had a stem cell transplant for acute lymphoblastic leukemia, so the T cells may come from the graft donor. The rearranged segments are TRBV6-1 and TRBJ1-5; the D gene cannot be resolved reliably. CDR3 protein: CASSEFPPSSNQPQHF. The DNA sequence follows: TGTGCCAGCAGTGAATTTCCACCTTCTAGCAATCAGCCCCAGCATTTT.